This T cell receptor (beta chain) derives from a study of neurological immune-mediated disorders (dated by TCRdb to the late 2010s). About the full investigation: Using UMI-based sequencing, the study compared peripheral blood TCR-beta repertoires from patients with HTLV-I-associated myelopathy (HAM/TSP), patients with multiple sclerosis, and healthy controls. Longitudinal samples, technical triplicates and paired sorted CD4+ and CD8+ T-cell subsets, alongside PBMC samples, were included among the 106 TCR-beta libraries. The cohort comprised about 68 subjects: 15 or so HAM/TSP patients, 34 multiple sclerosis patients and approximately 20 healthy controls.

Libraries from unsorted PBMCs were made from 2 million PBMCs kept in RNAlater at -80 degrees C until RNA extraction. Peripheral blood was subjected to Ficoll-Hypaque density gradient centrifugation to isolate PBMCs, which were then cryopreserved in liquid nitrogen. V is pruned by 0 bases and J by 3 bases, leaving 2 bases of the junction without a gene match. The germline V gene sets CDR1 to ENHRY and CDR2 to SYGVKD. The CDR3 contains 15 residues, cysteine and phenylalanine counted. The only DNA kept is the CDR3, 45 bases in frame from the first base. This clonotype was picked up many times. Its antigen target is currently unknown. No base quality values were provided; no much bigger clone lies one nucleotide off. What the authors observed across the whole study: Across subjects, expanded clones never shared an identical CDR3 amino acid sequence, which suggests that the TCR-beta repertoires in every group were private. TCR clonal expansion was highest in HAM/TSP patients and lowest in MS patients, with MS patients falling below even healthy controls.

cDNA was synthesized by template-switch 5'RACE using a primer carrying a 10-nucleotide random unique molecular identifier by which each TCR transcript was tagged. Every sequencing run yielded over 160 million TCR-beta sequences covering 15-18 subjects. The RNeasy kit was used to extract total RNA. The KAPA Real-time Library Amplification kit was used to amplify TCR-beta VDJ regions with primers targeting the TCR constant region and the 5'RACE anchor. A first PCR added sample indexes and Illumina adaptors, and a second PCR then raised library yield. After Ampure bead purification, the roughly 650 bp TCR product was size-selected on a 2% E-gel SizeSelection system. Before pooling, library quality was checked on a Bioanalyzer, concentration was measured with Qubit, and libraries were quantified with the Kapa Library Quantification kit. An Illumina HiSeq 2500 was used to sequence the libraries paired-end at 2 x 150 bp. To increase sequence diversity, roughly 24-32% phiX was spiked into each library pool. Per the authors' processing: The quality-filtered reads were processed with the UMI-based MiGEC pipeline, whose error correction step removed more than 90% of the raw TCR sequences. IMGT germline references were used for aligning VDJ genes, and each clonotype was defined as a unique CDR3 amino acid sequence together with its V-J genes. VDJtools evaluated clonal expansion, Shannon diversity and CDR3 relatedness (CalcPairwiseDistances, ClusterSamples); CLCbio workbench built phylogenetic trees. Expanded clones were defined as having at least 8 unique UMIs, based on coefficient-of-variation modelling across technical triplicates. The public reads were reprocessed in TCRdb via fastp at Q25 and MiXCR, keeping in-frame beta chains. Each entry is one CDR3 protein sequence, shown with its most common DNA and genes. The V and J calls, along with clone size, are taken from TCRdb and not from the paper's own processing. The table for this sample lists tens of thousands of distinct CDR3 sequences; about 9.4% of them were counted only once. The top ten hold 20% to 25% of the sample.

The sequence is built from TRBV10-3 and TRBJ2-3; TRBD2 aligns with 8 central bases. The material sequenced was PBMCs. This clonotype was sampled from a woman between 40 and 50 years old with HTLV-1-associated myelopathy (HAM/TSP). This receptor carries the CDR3 CAISESAGGTDTQYF. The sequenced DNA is TGTGCCATCAGTGAGTCGGCGGGGGGTACAGATACGCAGTATTTT.